The 27 T cell receptor beta chains below all came from one sample that was sequenced in a study of cytomegalovirus exposure and HLA in healthy donors. Vbeta (60) and Jbeta (13) primers were used in the PCR. Assay: immunoSEQ multiplex PCR; the TCRdb copy retains only in-frame clones and omits some. Of approximately 58,000 clones in the sample, 65% to 90% were seen once. Sequencing was done on a sample of PBMCs. These receptors were obtained from a man under 40 in good health and CMV-seronegative.

The chain joins TRBV7-2 to TRBJ2-7, with 8 bases identical to TRBD2. The junction had 6 bases not matched to a gene; V was cut back by 8 bases and J by 0 bases. The CDR3 spans 14 residues. Per the germline V gene, CDR1 is SGHTA and CDR2 is FQGNSA. For the CDR3, the DNA is TGTGCCAGCCGGGGGGGGCAGCTCTCCTACGAGCAGTACTTC. As protein: CASRGGQLSYEQYF.

J is TRBJ2-3 and V is TRBV20-1, with D tentatively TRBD2 (5 bases). Germline values: CDR1 DFQATT, CDR2 SNEGSKA (reference sequence). This CDR3 region has 11 residues. V was shortened by 7 bases and J by 8 bases, with 13 bases between the two germline ends. CDR3 in DNA: TGCAGTGTTCCACTAGTCGGTACGCAGTATTTT. Protein sequence: CSVPLVGTQYF.

The chain recombines TRBV7-2 with TRBJ2-1; 8 bases are shared with TRBD1. V shed 4 bases, J shed 8 bases, and the junction held 10 bases outside the gene matches. Per germline, CDR1 SGHTA and CDR2 FQGNSA. The CDR3 covers 15 residues. CDR3 sequence reads: CASSSDRVLKDEQFF. The CDR3, as DNA: TGTGCCAGCAGCTCGGACAGGGTATTGAAAGATGAGCAGTTCTTC. Complete variable domain (other parts from reference TRBV7-2 and TRBJ2-1): GAGVSQSPSNKVTEKGKDVELRCDPISGHTALYWYRQSLGQGLEFLIYFQGNSAPDKSGLPSDRFSAERTGGSVSTLTIQRTQQEDSAVYLCASSSDRVLKDEQFFGPGTRLTVL.

This chain joins TRBV6-5 and TRBJ1-1; no clear D. V lost 2 bases and J 4 bases, leaving 17 bases between the germline ends. Germline V CDR1 and CDR2: MNHEY, SVGAGI. CDR3 length: 16 amino acids. Here the CDR3 DNA reads TGTGCCAGCAGTTACGGGGAGGGTCTGGGGAGCACTGAAGCTTTCTTT. Translating gives CASSYGEGLGSTEAFF.

In its sample, this clone was seen once. The CDR3 bases are TGCAGCGTTGAGTCAGGCAGGCAGTACTTC. Residues: CSVESGRQYF. The chain is built from TRBV29-1 and TRBJ2-7; D is uncertain. CDR3 length: 10 residues. Germline lookup yields CDR1 SQVTM and CDR2 ANQGSEA. V was trimmed by 3 bases and J by 9 bases, leaving 9 bases between them.

CDR3 DNA: TGTGCCAGCGGGCAGACAGGGGGAGGAAACACCATATATTTT. Its protein product is CASGQTGGGNTIYF. The V gene is TRBV4-2, the J gene TRBJ1-3, with 9 bases matching TRBD1. Unmatched junction bases numbered 6, after V lost 8 bases and J lost 4 bases. The CDR3 covers 14 residues. Germline CDR1 is LGHNA and CDR2 is YNFKEQ.

V is TRBV19 and J is TRBJ1-2; no firm D call. CDR3 length: 13 residues. Germline values: CDR1 LNHDA, CDR2 SQIVND (reference sequence). Trimming left V 5 bases short and J 8 bases short, with 15 bases between. The DNA of the CDR3 is TGTGCCAGTAGTCCCCCCTCTCCCGCGGGCTACACCTTC. It specifies CASSPPSPAGYTF.

The chain combines TRBV25-1 with TRBJ2-1; a weak D match, TRBD2 (6 bases). The V end lost 4 bases, the J end lost 7 bases, and 11 bases lay between the germline ends. This CDR3 is built from 13 residues. Germline CDR1 is MGHDK and CDR2 is SYGVNS. The CDR3 DNA reads as TGTGCCAGCAGTGTCGGGACTCCAAATGAGCAGTTCTTC. It translates to CASSVGTPNEQFF.

The rearrangement joins TRBV7-2 to TRBJ2-7, with TRBD2 matching over 10 bases. After removal of 1 base from V and 1 base from J, the junction contained 4 bases not matched to a gene. The length of the CDR3 is 16 residues. Germline values: CDR1 SGHTA, CDR2 FQGNSA. CDR3 sequence (DNA): TGTGCCAGCAGCTTAGAAGCGGGAGGGGGATCCTACGAGCAGTACTTC. It is translated as CASSLEAGGGSYEQYF.

The chain links TRBV27 to TRBJ2-2; 9 nucleotides line up with TRBD2. CDR3 length: 16 residues. V was clipped by 5 bases and J by 5 bases; unmatched bases: 9. Germline CDR1 reads MNHEY; CDR2 reads SMNVEV (reference sequence). The CDR3 spells CASSPSAGGNTGELFF. The CDR3 nucleotides read TGTGCCAGCAGTCCCTCAGCGGGGGGCAATACCGGGGAGCTGTTTTTT.

The V call is TRBV11-3, the J call TRBJ2-7; no definite D call. The V end lost 7 bases, the J end lost 7 bases, and 14 bases lay between the germline ends. The CDR3 covers 12 residues. CDR1 is SGHNT, CDR2 YENEEA, per germline. The CDR3 nucleotides read TGTGCCAGCACGATCGGGTGGCGGGAGCAGTACTTC. Translation gives CASTIGWREQYF.

J is TRBJ2-1 and V is TRBV11-3; 14 nucleotides align to TRBD2. This CDR3 spans 18 amino acids. V dropped 1 base and J dropped 7; count of bases not matched to a gene: 9. CDR1 is SGHNT, CDR2 YENEEA, per germline. The CDR3 DNA follows: TGTGCCAGCAGCTTAGGAGGACTAGCGGGAGGTGTGGGAAATGAGCAGTTCTTC. It encodes CASSLGGLAGGVGNEQFF.

The genes are TRBV29-1 and TRBJ1-5; 8 nucleotides line up with TRBD1. The CDR3 covers 13 residues. Germline V gene data show CDR1 as SQVTM and CDR2 as ANQGSEA. V trimming: 6 bases; J trimming: 1 base; junction bases outside the gene matches: 2. The DNA of the CDR3 is TGCAGCGTGCAGGGGGCAAGCAATCAGCCCCAGCATTTT. The encoded protein is CSVQGASNQPQHF.

This clone appeared a single time. The CDR3 region has the DNA TGTGCCAGTAGTAGGGGCGGGGGGCTCCAAGAGACCCAGTACTTC. This codes for CASSRGGGLQETQYF. The V gene is TRBV19, the J gene TRBJ2-5; 8 bases match TRBD2. V lost 4 bases, J lost 1 base, and 5 bases stayed unmatched. The CDR3 has 15 residues. Germline CDR1 is LNHDA and CDR2 is SQIVND (reference sequence). Combining the CDR3 with reference TRBV19 and TRBJ2-5 gives the whole variable domain DGGITQSPKYLFRKEGQNVTLSCEQNLNHDAMYWYRQDPGQGLRLIYYSQIVNDFQKGDIAEGYSVSREKKESFPLTVTSAQKNPTAFYLCASSRGGGLQETQYFGPGTRLLVL.

The V call is TRBV7-9, the J call TRBJ2-1; TRBD2 agrees at 7 bases. The length of the CDR3 is 16 residues. With V trimmed by 11 bases and J by 0 bases, 13 bases remained unmatched. In germline, CDR1 is SEHNR, CDR2 FQNEAQ (reference sequence). CDR3 DNA sequence: TGTGCCTCAAGAATGAAGGGAGGGCTCTCCTACAATGAGCAGTTCTTC. Its protein is CASRMKGGLSYNEQFF.

This clone was seen a single time. V is TRBV4-1 and J is TRBJ2-1; D unresolved. Germline V gene sequence: CDR1 MGHRA, CDR2 YSYEKL. The ends were cut back, 3 bases at V and 5 bases at J, with 17 bases in the middle. The CDR3 extends over 16 amino acids. The CDR3 coding sequence is TGCGCCAGCAGCCATAACCACTTAAGAGCCGACAATGAGCAGTTCTTC. As protein: CASSHNHLRADNEQFF.

The rearrangement uses TRBV9 and TRBJ2-2, with unresolved D. From germline, CDR1 is SGDLS and CDR2 YYNGEE. The V end lost 2 bases, the J end lost 2 bases, and 7 bases lay between the germline ends. The CDR3 covers 14 residues. The CDR3 DNA follows: TGTGCCAGCAGCGTTCTAGTTAACACCGGGGAGCTGTTTTTT. It specifies CASSVLVNTGELFF.

The chain employs TRBV2 and TRBJ1-2; D call uncertain. CDR3 size: 13 residues. Germline values: CDR1 SNHLY, CDR2 FYNNEI. The V and J ends lost 7 bases and 4 bases respectively, with 13 bases between them. CDR3 DNA sequence: TGTGCCAGCATGGGGAGGGCTTTCTATGGCTACACCTTC. Residues: CASMGRAFYGYTF.

The genes are TRBV9 and TRBJ1-2; D perhaps matches TRBD1 (5 bases). The germline CDR1 and CDR2 sequences are SGDLS and YYNGEE. The V gene lost 4 bases and the J gene lost 4 bases, with 17 bases spanning the gap. There are 15 residues in the CDR3. The DNA for the CDR3 is TGTGCCAGCAGCCAACGGGCAGGGCCACTCTATGGCTACACCTTC. It encodes CASSQRAGPLYGYTF.

The J gene is TRBJ2-7, the V gene TRBV9; a weak D match, TRBD2 (7 bases). This CDR3 has 14 residues. V was cut by 0 bases and J by 6 bases, with 13 bases left in between. The germline CDR1 and CDR2 sequences are SGDLS and YYNGEE. The CDR3 nucleotides read TGTGCCAGCAGCGTAGCGGGGGGCTCTGTCGAGCAGTACTTC. Translated, it gives CASSVAGGSVEQYF.

CDR3 protein: CASSRTASYEQYF. Written as DNA, the CDR3 is TGTGCCAGCAGCAGGACAGCGTCCTACGAGCAGTACTTC. This sequence joins TRBV6-5 and TRBJ2-7, with D tentatively TRBD1 (6 bases). V was pared by 6 bases and J by 1 base, with 10 bases between. The CDR3 is made up of 13 amino acids. CDR1 and CDR2 (germline): MNHEY, SVGAGI.

CDR3 nucleotide sequence: TGTGCCAGCAGCCAAGACCCTAGCGGGGGTGCAGAGACCCAGTACTTC. Its translation is CASSQDPSGGAETQYF. This chain connects TRBV5-4 to TRBJ2-5; 10 bases align to TRBD2. CDR1 and CDR2 from the germline V gene are SGHNT and YYREEE (reference sequence). The CDR3 loop spans 16 amino acids. The trim removed 4 bases at V and 4 bases at J, leaving 10 bases unmatched.

The genes are TRBV11-3 and TRBJ2-1, with 7 positions matching TRBD2. V trimming: 5 bases; J trimming: 10 bases; junction bases outside the gene matches: 8. This CDR3 is built from 13 residues. Germline loops: CDR1 SGHNT, CDR2 YENEEA. The CDR3 is CASSIGGRGEQFF. The CDR3 DNA reads as TGTGCCAGCAGCATTGGCGGGAGAGGAGAGCAGTTCTTC. The variable domain in full, with the rest retrieved from reference TRBV11-3 and TRBJ2-1, is EAGVVQSPRYKIIEKKQPVAFWCNPISGHNTLYWYLQNLGQGPELLIRYENEEAVDDSQLPKDRFSAERLKGVDSTLKIQPAELGDSAVYLCASSIGGRGEQFFGPGTRLTVL.

The rearrangement links TRBV9 to TRBJ2-7; TRBD2 matches at 11 bases. Per germline, CDR1 SGDLS and CDR2 YYNGEE. Trimming took 4 bases from V and 3 from J; bases not matched to a gene: 9. This CDR3 is built from 16 residues. The CDR3 protein is CASSTWGLAEVYEQYF. The DNA of the CDR3 is TGTGCCAGCAGCACCTGGGGACTAGCGGAAGTCTACGAGCAGTACTTC.

V gene TRBV19 combines with J gene TRBJ1-2; no definite D call. Germline V gene data show CDR1 as LNHDA and CDR2 as SQIVND (reference sequence). V lost 4 bases and J 0 bases, leaving 12 bases between the germline ends. CDR3 length: 15 residues. CDR3 region: CASSSHSQANYGYTF. The CDR3 DNA follows: TGTGCCAGTAGTAGCCACAGCCAAGCTAACTATGGCTACACCTTC.

The chain has TRBV5-4 and TRBJ2-5; weak D call: TRBD2 (6 bases). Trimming stripped 0 bases from V and 2 bases from J, with 17 bases between. Germline V CDR1 and CDR2: SGHNT, YYREEE (reference sequence). This CDR3 spans 17 amino acids. The CDR3 nucleotides are TGTGCCAGCAGCTTGGGCCGGGAGATGGGGTTACAAGAGACCCAGTACTTC. Its protein is CASSLGREMGLQETQYF.

This chain links TRBV10-3 with TRBJ2-2; 11 nucleotides align to TRBD2. V dropped 4 bases and J dropped 7; count of bases not matched to a gene: 14. Germline values: CDR1 ENHRY, CDR2 SYGVKD. The CDR3 consists of 18 residues. CDR3: CAISGHRTSGGLGGELFF. The CDR3 DNA follows: TGTGCCATCAGTGGCCACCGTACTAGCGGGGGTCTGGGCGGGGAGCTGTTTTTT.